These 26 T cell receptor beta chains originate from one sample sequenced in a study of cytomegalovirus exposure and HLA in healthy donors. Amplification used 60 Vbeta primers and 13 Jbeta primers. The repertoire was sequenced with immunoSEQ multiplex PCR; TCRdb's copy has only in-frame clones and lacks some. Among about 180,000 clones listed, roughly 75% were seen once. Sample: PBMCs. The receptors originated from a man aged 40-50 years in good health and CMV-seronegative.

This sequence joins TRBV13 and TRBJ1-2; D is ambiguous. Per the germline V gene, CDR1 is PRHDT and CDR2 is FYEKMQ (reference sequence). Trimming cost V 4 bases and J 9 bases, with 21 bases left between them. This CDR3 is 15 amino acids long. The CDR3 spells CASSSLPGSGMSYTF. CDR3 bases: TGTGCCAGCAGCTCCCTCCCGGGGTCGGGAATGAGCTACACCTTC.

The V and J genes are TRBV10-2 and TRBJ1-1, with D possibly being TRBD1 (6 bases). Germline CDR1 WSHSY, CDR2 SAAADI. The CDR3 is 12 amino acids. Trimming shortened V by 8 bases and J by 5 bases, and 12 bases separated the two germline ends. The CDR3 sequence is CASLGGGTEAFF. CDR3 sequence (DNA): TGCGCCAGCTTAGGGGGGGGGACTGAAGCTTTCTTT.

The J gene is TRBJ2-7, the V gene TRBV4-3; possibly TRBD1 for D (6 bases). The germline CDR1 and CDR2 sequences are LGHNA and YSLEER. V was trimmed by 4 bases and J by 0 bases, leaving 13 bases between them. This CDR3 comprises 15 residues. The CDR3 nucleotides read TGCGCCAGCAGCCCAGGGGCAGGGACCTCCTACGAGCAGTACTTC. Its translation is CASSPGAGTSYEQYF.

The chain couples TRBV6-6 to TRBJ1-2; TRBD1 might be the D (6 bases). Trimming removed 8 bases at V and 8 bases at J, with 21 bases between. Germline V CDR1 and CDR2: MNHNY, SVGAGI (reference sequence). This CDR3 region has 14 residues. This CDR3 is CASLESGAGVGYTF. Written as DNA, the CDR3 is TGTGCCAGCCTGGAAAGCGGGGCAGGGGTCGGCTACACCTTC.

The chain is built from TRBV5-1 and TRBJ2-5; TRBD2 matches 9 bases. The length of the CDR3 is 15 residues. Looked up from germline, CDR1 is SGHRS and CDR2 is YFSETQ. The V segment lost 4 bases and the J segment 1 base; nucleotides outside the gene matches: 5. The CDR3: CASSPGAGGQETQYF. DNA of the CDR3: TGCGCCAGCAGCCCCGGAGCGGGGGGCCAAGAGACCCAGTACTTC.

The CDR3 DNA reads as TGCGCCAGCAGCCCCGAGGGGGACAGCTATCAGCCCCAGCATTTT. Translating gives CASSPEGDSYQPQHF. This rearrangement joins TRBV5-1 to TRBJ1-5, with 7 nucleotides matching TRBD1. Germline V CDR1 and CDR2: SGHRS, YFSETQ. J gave up 5 bases and V 4 bases, and 9 bases lay outside the gene matches. There are 15 residues in the CDR3.

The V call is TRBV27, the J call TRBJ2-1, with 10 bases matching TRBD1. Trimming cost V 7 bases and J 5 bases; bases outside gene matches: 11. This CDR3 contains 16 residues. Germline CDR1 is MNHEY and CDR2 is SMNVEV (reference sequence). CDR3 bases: TGTGCCAGCACTTCTTGGAGACAGGGGGCGGACAATGAGCAGTTCTTC. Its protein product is CASTSWRQGADNEQFF.

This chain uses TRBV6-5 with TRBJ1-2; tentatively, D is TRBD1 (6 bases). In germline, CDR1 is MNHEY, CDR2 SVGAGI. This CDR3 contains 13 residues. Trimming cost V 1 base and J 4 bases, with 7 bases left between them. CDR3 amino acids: CASSYYRAYGYTF. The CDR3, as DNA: TGTGCCAGCAGTTACTACAGGGCCTATGGCTACACCTTC.

Here the CDR3 DNA reads TGTGCCAGTAGGAACAGGGGTATCGTGGAGACCCAGTACTTC. Amino acid sequence: CASRNRGIVETQYF. The V and J genes are TRBV19 and TRBJ2-5, with 7 bases aligning to TRBD1. Germline lookup yields CDR1 LNHDA and CDR2 SQIVND (reference sequence). The CDR3 has 14 residues. The V gene end was trimmed by 6 bases and the J gene end by 5 bases; junction bases not matched to a gene: 9.

The CDR3, as DNA: TGTGCCAGCAGCGTAATCGGGGATCCTTACACAGATACGCAGTATTTT. Encoded protein: CASSVIGDPYTDTQYF. This chain joins TRBV9 and TRBJ2-3; perhaps TRBD2 as D (5 bases). The germline gives CDR1 SGDLS, CDR2 YYNGEE. The CDR3 sequence is 16 residues long. Deletions cut 1 base from V and 2 bases from J, with 14 bases between.

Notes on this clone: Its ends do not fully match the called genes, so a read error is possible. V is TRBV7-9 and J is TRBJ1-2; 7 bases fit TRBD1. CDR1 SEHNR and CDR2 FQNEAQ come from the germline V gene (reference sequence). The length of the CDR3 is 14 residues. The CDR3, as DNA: TGTGCCAGCAGCCCACCAGGGACAGTCTATGGCTGCACCTTC. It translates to CASSPPGTVYGCTF. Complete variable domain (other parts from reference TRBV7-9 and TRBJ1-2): DTGVSQNPRHKITKRGQNVTFRCDPISEHNRLYWYRQTLGQGPEFLTYFQNEAQLEKSRLLSDRFSAERPKGSFSTLEIQRTEQGDSAMYLCASSPPGTVYGCTFGSGTRLTVV.

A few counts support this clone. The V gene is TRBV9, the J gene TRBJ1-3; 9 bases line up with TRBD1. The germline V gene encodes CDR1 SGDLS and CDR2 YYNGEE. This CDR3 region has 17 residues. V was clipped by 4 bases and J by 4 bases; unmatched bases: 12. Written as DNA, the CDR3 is TGTGCCAGCAGCCCCCTTGGGGGACAGGGTGCCGGAAACACCATATATTTT. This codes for CASSPLGGQGAGNTIYF.

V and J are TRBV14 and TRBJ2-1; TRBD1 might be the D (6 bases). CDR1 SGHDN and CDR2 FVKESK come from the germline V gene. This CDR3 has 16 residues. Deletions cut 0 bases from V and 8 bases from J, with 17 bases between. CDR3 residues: CASSQDYWSAGDEQFF. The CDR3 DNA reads TGTGCCAGCAGCCAAGATTATTGGTCCGCAGGGGATGAGCAGTTCTTC.

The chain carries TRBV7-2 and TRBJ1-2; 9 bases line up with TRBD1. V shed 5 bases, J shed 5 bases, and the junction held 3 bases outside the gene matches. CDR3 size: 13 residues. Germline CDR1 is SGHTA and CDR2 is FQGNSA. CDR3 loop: CASSNRGQYGYTF. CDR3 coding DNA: TGTGCCAGCAGCAACAGGGGGCAGTATGGCTACACCTTC. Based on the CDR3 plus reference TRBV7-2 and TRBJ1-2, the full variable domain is GAGVSQSPSNKVTEKGKDVELRCDPISGHTALYWYRQSLGQGLEFLIYFQGNSAPDKSGLPSDRFSAERTGGSVSTLTIQRTQQEDSAVYLCASSNRGQYGYTFGSGTRLTVV.

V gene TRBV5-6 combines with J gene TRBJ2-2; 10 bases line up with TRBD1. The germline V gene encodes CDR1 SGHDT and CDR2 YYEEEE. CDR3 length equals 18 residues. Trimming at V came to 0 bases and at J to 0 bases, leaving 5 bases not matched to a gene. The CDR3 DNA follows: TGTGCCAGCAGCTTGGGGTATGGGACAGGGGCGAACACCGGGGAGCTGTTTTTT. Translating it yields CASSLGYGTGANTGELFF.

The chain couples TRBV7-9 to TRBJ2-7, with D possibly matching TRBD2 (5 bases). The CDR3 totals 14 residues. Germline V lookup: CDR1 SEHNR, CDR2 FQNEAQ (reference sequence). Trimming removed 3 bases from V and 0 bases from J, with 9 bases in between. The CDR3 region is CASSLFRDSYEQYF. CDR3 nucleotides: TGTGCCAGCAGCTTGTTCCGGGACTCCTACGAGCAGTACTTC.

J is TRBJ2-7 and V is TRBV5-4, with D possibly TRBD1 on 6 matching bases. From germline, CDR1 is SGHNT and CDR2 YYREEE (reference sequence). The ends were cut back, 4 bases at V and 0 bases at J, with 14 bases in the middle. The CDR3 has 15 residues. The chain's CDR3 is CASSLTGRSSYEQYF. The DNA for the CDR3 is TGTGCCAGCAGCCTGACAGGTAGAAGCTCCTACGAGCAGTACTTC.

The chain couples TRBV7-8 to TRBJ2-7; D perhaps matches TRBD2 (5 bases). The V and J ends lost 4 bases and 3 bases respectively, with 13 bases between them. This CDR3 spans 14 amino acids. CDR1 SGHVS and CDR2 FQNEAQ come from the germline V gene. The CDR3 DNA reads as TGTGCCAGCAGCTCTCGGGGAATTATCTACGAGCAGTACTTC. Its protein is CASSSRGIIYEQYF.

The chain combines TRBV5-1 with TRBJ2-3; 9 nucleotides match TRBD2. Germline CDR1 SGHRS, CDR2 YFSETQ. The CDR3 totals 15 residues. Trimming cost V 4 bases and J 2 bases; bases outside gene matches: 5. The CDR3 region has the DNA TGCGCCAGCAGCCCGGGACTAGCCTCCACAGATACGCAGTATTTT. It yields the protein CASSPGLASTDTQYF. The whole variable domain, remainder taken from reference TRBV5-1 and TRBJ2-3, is KAGVTQTPRYLIKTRGQQVTLSCSPISGHRSVSWYQQTPGQGLQFLFEYFSETQRNKGNFPGRFSGRQFSNSRSEMNVSTLELGDSALYLCASSPGLASTDTQYFGPGTRLTVL.

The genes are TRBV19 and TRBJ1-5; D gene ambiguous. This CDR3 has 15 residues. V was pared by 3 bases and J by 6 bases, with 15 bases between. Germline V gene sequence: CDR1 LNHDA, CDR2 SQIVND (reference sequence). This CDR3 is CASSISGGIGQPQHF. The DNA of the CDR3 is TGTGCCAGTAGTATTTCAGGAGGAATCGGTCAGCCCCAGCATTTT.

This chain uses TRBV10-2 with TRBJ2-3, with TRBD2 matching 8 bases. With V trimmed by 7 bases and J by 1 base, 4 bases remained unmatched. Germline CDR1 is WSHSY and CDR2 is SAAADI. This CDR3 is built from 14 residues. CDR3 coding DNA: TGCGCCAGCACCTTGACTAGCGGCACAGATACGCAGTATTTT. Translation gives CASTLTSGTDTQYF.

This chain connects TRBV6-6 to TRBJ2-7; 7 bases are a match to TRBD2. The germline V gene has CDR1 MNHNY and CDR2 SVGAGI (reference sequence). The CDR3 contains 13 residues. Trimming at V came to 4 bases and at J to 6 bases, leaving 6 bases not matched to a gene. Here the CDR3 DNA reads TGTGCCAGCAGTTTGGGGGAGGGTCTCGAGCAGTACTTC. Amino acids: CASSLGEGLEQYF.

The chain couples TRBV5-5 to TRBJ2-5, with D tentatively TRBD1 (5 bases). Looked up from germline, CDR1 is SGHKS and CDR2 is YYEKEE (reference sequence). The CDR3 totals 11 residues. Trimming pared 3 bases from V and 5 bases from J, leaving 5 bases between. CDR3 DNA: TGTGCCAGCAGCTCAGGGGAGACCCAGTACTTC. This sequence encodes CASSSGETQYF. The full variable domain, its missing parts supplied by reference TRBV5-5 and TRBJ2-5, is DAGVTQSPTHLIKTRGQQVTLRCSPISGHKSVSWYQQVLGQGPQFIFQYYEKEERGRGNFPDRFSARQFPNYSSELNVNALLLGDSALYLCASSSGETQYFGPGTRLLVL.

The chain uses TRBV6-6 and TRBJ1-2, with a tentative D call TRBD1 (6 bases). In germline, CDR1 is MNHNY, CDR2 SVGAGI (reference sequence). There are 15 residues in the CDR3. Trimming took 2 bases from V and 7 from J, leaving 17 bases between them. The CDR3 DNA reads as TGTGCCAGCAGTTACCAGAAGTCGCAGGGGCCTGGCTACACCTTC. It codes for CASSYQKSQGPGYTF.

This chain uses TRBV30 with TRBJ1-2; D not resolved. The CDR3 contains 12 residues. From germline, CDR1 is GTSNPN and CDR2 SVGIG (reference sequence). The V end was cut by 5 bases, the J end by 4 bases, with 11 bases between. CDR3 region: CAWGPGSYGYTF. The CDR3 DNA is TGTGCCTGGGGGCCGGGGTCCTATGGCTACACCTTC.

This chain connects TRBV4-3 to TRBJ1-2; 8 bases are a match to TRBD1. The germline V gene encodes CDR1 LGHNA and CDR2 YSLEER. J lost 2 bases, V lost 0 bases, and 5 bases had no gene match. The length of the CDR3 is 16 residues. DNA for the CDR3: TGCGCCAGCAGCCAAGAATACCGACAGGGGAACTATGGCTACACCTTC. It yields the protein CASSQEYRQGNYGYTF.